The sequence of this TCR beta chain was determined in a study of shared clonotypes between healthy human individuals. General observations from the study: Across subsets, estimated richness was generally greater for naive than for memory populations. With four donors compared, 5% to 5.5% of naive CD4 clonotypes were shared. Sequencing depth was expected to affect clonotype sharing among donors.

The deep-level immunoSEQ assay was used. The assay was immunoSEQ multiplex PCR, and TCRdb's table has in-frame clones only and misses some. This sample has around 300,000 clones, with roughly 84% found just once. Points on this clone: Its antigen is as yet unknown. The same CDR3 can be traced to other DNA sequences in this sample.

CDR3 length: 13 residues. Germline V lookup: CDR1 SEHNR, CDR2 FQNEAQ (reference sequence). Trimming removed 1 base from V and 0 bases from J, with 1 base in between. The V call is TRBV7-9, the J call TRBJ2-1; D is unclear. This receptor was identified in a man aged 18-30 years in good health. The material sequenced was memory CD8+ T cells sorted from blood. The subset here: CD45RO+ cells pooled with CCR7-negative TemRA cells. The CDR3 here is CASSLVSYNEQFF. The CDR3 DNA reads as TGTGCCAGCAGCTTAGTCTCCTACAATGAGCAGTTCTTC.